Below, 21 T cell receptor beta chains from the same sample are listed, as sequenced in a study of blood T cell repertoires in COVID-19. The repertoire was sequenced with immunoSEQ multiplex PCR; TCRdb's copy has only in-frame clones and lacks some. The sample comprises around 280,000 clones, 90% of which are singletons, and 1.5% to 2% rests with the top ten. Sequencing was done on a sample of PBMCs or T cells enriched from blood (not recorded which). These receptors were obtained from a woman between 18 and 29 years old with acute COVID-19.

The chain carries TRBV7-8 and TRBJ2-3, with D tentatively TRBD2 (6 bases). The V end was cut by 1 base, the J end by 6 bases, with 14 bases between. Germline V gene lookup returns CDR1 SGHVS and CDR2 FQNEAQ. The CDR3 extends over 15 amino acids. The CDR3 spells CASSLGRDRWDTQYF. CDR3 sequence (DNA): TGTGCCAGCAGCTTAGGGCGGGATCGGTGGGATACGCAGTATTTT.

This clone was counted only a few times. Written as DNA, the CDR3 is TGTGCCAGCAGTCCAGGGTGGGGTAGTGGCTACACCTTC. This translates into CASSPGWGSGYTF. This chain links TRBV7-9 with TRBJ1-2; tentative D call: TRBD1 (5 bases). V lost 6 bases, J lost 7 bases, and 15 bases lay in between. This CDR3 comprises 13 residues. The germline V gene encodes CDR1 SEHNR and CDR2 FQNEAQ (reference sequence).

The DNA of the CDR3 is TGTGCCAGCAGCTTAGCAGGAGCGGGATACTCCTACGAGCAGTACTTC. Protein: CASSLAGAGYSYEQYF. This chain links TRBV7-8 with TRBJ2-7; 7 bases fit TRBD2. The J segment lost 0 bases and the V segment lost 0 bases, leaving 5 bases of the junction unmatched. This CDR3 is 16 amino acids long. Per the germline V gene, CDR1 is SGHVS and CDR2 is FQNEAQ.

The chain is built from TRBV6-1 and TRBJ1-5; 9 positions agree with TRBD1. The CDR3 runs 16 residues. V lost 3 bases and J lost 1; bases outside the gene matches: 4. Germline CDR1 MNHNS, CDR2 SASEGT. DNA for the CDR3: TGTGCCAGCAGTGATTATGGACAGGGGAGCAATCAGCCCCAGCATTTT. This encodes CASSDYGQGSNQPQHF.

The rearrangement uses TRBV6-6 and TRBJ1-2, with 8 bases aligning to TRBD1. This CDR3 contains 14 residues. Trimming cost V 5 bases and J 4 bases; bases outside gene matches: 6. Per the germline V gene, CDR1 is MNHNY and CDR2 is SVGAGI (reference sequence). The CDR3 sequence is CASSTDRAIYGYTF. Written as DNA, the CDR3 is TGTGCCAGCAGTACGGACAGGGCTATCTATGGCTACACCTTC.

The J gene is TRBJ2-7, the V gene TRBV5-1; 14 bases fit TRBD2. The CDR3 is 16 residues long. V trimming: 7 bases; J trimming: 4 bases; junction bases outside the gene matches: 10. Germline V gene data show CDR1 as SGHRS and CDR2 as YFSETQ. The CDR3 sequence: CASGAGGTSGSYEQYF. CDR3 nucleotide sequence: TGCGCCAGCGGCGCCGGCGGGACTAGCGGGAGTTACGAGCAGTACTTC. Looking up the rest from reference TRBV5-1 and TRBJ2-7 gives the full variable domain: KAGVTQTPRYLIKTRGQQVTLSCSPISGHRSVSWYQQTPGQGLQFLFEYFSETQRNKGNFPGRFSGRQFSNSRSEMNVSTLELGDSALYLCASGAGGTSGSYEQYFGPGTRLTVT.

J is TRBJ2-7 and V is TRBV3-1 (or the pseudogene TRBV3-2); 12 nucleotides match TRBD2. The CDR3 has 17 residues. Germline V gene data show CDR1 as LGHDT and CDR2 as YNNKEL (reference sequence). The V gene end was trimmed by 0 bases and the J gene end by 2 bases; junction bases not matched to a gene: 5. CDR3 protein: CASSQERLAGGTYEQYF. As DNA, the CDR3 is TGTGCCAGCAGCCAAGAGAGGCTAGCGGGAGGGACCTACGAGCAGTACTTC.

This chain links TRBV27 with TRBJ1-6; D may be TRBD1 (6 bases). Trimming cost V 8 bases and J 14 bases, with 13 bases left between them. CDR3 length: 11 amino acids. In germline, CDR1 is MNHEY, CDR2 SMNVEV (reference sequence). CDR3 sequence (DNA): TGTGCCAGCCGATGGGGGCAAACCCTCCACTTT. It translates to CASRWGQTLHF.

Only one count was recorded for this clone. The rearrangement joins TRBV5-1 to TRBJ1-6; perhaps TRBD1 as D (5 bases). The CDR3 is 18 amino acids. The germline gives CDR1 SGHRS, CDR2 YFSETQ. V gave up 0 bases and J gave up 0 bases, with 13 bases separating them. CDR3 region: CASSLEAGFGSYNSPLHF. The CDR3 DNA follows: TGCGCCAGCAGCTTGGAAGCAGGGTTCGGCTCCTATAATTCACCCCTCCACTTT.

V usage is TRBV10-1 and J usage is TRBJ2-7; TRBD2 matches at 8 bases. CDR3 size: 14 residues. The germline V gene has CDR1 WNHNN and CDR2 SYGVQD (reference sequence). V lost 0 bases and J lost 12; bases outside the gene matches: 10. The CDR3 region is CASSESSPAGARYF. The DNA of the CDR3 is TGCGCCAGCAGTGAGTCAAGCCCAGCGGGAGCTCGGTACTTC.

V gene TRBV7-9 combines with J gene TRBJ1-2, with a tentative D call TRBD1 (5 bases). The germline V gene encodes CDR1 SEHNR and CDR2 FQNEAQ (reference sequence). Trimming pared 0 bases from V and 2 bases from J, leaving 10 bases between. The CDR3 has 15 residues. As DNA, the CDR3 is TGTGCCAGCAGCTTAGCGCTCGGGGGAAACTATGGCTACACCTTC. Protein sequence: CASSLALGGNYGYTF.

This chain links TRBV28 with TRBJ1-5; D is unclear. Trimming pared 2 bases from V and 3 bases from J, leaving 14 bases between. Looked up from germline, CDR1 is MDHEN and CDR2 is SYDVKM. The CDR3 extends over 16 amino acids. The CDR3 spells CASSLNQAPYNQPQHF. Written as DNA, the CDR3 is TGTGCCAGCAGTTTAAACCAAGCGCCCTACAATCAGCCCCAGCATTTT.

The chain recombines TRBV3-1 (or the pseudogene TRBV3-2) with TRBJ2-7; D call uncertain. V lost 0 bases and J 3 bases, leaving 3 bases between the germline ends. Germline V CDR1 and CDR2: LGHDT, YNNKEL (reference sequence). The CDR3 loop spans 12 amino acids. The DNA of the CDR3 is TGTGCCAGCAGCCAAGATTACTACGAGCAGTACTTC. It translates to CASSQDYYEQYF.

The CDR3 reads CASSSPLQAGSYEQYF. Here the CDR3 DNA reads TGTGCCAGCAGTTCGCCATTGCAGGCGGGCTCCTACGAGCAGTACTTC. The chain uses TRBV28 and TRBJ2-7, with D possibly being TRBD2 (5 bases). The CDR3 loop spans 16 amino acids. Per the germline V gene, CDR1 is MDHEN and CDR2 is SYDVKM. V was shortened by 4 bases and J by 0 bases, with 16 bases between the two germline ends.

The chain carries TRBV7-2 and TRBJ1-1, with TRBD1 matching over 9 bases. Germline assignment: CDR1 SGHTA and CDR2 FQGNSA. The CDR3 runs to 15 residues. V lost 3 bases and J lost 4; bases outside the gene matches: 6. The CDR3 nucleotides are TGTGCCAGCAGCTTTAGTAAGGGACAGGGCACTGAAGCTTTCTTT. Translated, it gives CASSFSKGQGTEAFF.

This chain links TRBV3-1 (or the pseudogene TRBV3-2) with TRBJ1-2; 7 nucleotides line up with TRBD1. V lost 0 bases to trimming and J lost 4 bases; unmatched junction nucleotides: 5. CDR1 is LGHDT, CDR2 YNNKEL, per germline (reference sequence). The CDR3 length is 15 residues. CDR3 residues: CASSQEFGTAYGYTF. DNA for the CDR3: TGTGCCAGCAGCCAAGAGTTCGGGACAGCCTATGGCTACACCTTC.

V usage is TRBV10-2 and J usage is TRBJ2-1; no definite D call. The germline V gene encodes CDR1 WSHSY and CDR2 SAAADI. V lost 2 bases, J lost 0 bases, and 5 bases lay in between. The CDR3 has 14 amino acids. In nucleotides, the CDR3 is TGCGCCAGCAGTGAGGGCAGCTCCTACAATGAGCAGTTCTTC. Protein sequence: CASSEGSSYNEQFF.

The J gene is TRBJ2-7, the V gene TRBV27; 12 bases align to TRBD2. In germline, CDR1 is MNHEY, CDR2 SMNVEV (reference sequence). This CDR3 spans 18 amino acids. The junction had 14 bases not matched to a gene; V was cut back by 8 bases and J by 0 bases. For the CDR3, the DNA is TGTGCCAGCGGTAGAAAGGGACTAGCGGGCCAGGTCTCCTACGAGCAGTACTTC. Protein: CASGRKGLAGQVSYEQYF.

The J gene is TRBJ1-3, the V gene TRBV6-6, with 10 bases identical to TRBD1. The CDR3 length is 17 residues. Germline loops: CDR1 MNHNY, CDR2 SVGAGI (reference sequence). J gave up 0 bases and V 6 bases, and 8 bases lay outside the gene matches. CDR3 region: CASSRGQGVISGNTIYF. CDR3 bases: TGTGCCAGCAGCCGAGGACAGGGGGTGATCTCTGGAAACACCATATATTTT.

The rearrangement links TRBV7-9 to TRBJ1-1; D remains unclear. V lost 5 bases to trimming and J lost 0 bases, with 13 bases between them. The CDR3 extends over 15 amino acids. Per the germline V gene, CDR1 is SEHNR and CDR2 is FQNEAQ (reference sequence). Here the CDR3 DNA reads TGTGCCAGCAGCGAGACTTATAAGATGAACACTGAAGCTTTCTTT. Translation: CASSETYKMNTEAFF.

The CDR3 loop is CAWSGRLGNTIYF. The CDR3 coding sequence is TGTGCCTGGAGTGGCCGACTGGGAAACACCATATATTTT. This sequence joins TRBV30 and TRBJ1-3, with D hard to call. V was cut by 1 base and J by 4 bases, with 8 bases left in between. The CDR3 consists of 13 residues. The germline V gene has CDR1 GTSNPN and CDR2 SVGIG (reference sequence).